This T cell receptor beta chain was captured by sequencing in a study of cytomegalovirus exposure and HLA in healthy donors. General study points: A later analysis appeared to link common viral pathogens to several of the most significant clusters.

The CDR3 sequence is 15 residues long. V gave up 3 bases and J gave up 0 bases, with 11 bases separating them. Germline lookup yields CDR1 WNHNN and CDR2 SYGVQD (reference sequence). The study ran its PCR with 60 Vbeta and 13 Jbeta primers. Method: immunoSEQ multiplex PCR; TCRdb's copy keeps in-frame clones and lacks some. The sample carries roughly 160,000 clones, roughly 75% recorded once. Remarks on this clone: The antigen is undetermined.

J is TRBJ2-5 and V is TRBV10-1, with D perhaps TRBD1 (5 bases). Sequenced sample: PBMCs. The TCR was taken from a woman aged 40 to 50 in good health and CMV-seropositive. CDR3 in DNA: TGCGCCAGCAGTGATAGGCTGACAGACCAAGAGACCCAGTACTTC. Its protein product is CASSDRLTDQETQYF.